What follows is one T cell receptor (beta chain) and its context. The authors distributed each subset's genomic DNA evenly over several immunoSEQ plates. The assay was immunoSEQ multiplex PCR, and TCRdb's table has in-frame clones only and misses some. The table has roughly 1,500,000 clones, 95% to 99% seen once. This sample stems from a study of shared clonotypes between healthy human individuals. Study context: With ages of 18 to 49, the donors were a couple of women and a few men.

The specimen sequenced was naive CD4+ T cells sorted from blood. Subset: CD45RA+ positively selected. The origin of this receptor is a man aged 25-45 years in good health.

CDR3 amino acids: CASSPYSGSGTDTQYF. In DNA, the CDR3 is TGCGCCAGCAGCCCCTATAGCGGGAGTGGAACAGATACGCAGTATTTT. The rearrangement links TRBV5-1 to TRBJ2-3; 9 bases agree with TRBD2. The CDR3 spans 16 residues. After removal of 4 bases from V and 3 bases from J, the junction contained 9 bases not matched to a gene. From germline, CDR1 is SGHRS and CDR2 YFSETQ.